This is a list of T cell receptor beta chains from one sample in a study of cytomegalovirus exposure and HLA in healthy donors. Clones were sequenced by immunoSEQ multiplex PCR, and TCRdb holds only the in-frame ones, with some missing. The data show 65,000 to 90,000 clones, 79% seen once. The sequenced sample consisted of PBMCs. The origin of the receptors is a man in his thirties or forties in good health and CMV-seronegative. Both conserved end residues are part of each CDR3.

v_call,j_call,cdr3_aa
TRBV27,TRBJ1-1,CASSWGGNTEAFF
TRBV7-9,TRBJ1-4,CASSLPGNNEKLFF
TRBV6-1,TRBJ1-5,CASSSDIQPQHF
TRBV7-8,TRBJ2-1,CASSLLAAPYNEQFF
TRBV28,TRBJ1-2,CASSHSGTGRNYGYTF
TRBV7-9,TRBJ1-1,CASSLLTGSALREAFF
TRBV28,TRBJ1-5,CASSNGGAGQPQHF
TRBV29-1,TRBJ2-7,CSADLDRGEQYF
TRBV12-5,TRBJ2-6,CASGLTGGSGANVLTF
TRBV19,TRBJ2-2,CASIPGQGRLPGELFF
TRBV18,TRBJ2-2,CASSAQGVNTNTGELFF
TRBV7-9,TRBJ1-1,CASSMMRMAFF
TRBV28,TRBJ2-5,CANERDNQETQYF
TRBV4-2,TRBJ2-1,CASSQEGGVSYNEQFF
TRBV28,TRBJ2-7,CASSEASSDREALF
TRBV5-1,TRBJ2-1,CASSNPSYNEQFF
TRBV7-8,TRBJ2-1,CASSLSSGSSNEQFF
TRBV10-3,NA,CAISEPGRTYEQYF
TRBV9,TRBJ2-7,CASSRDGEQYF
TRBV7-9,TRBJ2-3,CASSSSLYGGGLTDTQYF
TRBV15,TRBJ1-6,CATSRDRQGGNSPLHF
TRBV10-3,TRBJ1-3,CATKLESSGNTIYF
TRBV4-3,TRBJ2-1,CASSQRLRTSGGDGQFF
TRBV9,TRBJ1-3,CASSVDSIGNTIYF
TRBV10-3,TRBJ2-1,CASRGGTDYNEQFF
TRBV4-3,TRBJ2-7,CASSQERWYEQYF
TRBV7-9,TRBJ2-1,CASSPIPPGEQFF
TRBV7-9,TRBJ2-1,CASIIERDGYNEQFF
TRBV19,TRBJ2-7,CASSYWRGQQYF
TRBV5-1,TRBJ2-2,CASSLTSGSDGELFF
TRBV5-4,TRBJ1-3,CASSDGQGGNTIYF
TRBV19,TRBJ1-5,CASSIGQSNQPQHF
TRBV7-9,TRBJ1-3,CASSRDTGNTIYF
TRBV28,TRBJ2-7,CASSQVRGGSEQYF
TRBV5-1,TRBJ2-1,CASSLDGGKGAYNEQFF
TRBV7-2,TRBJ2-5,CASSLASGAGMETQYF
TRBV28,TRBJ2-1,CASSSPGTSGRGYRGYNEQFF
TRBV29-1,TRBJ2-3,CSVVNVQFSYTQYF
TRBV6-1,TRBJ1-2,CASNPGTGEYGYTF
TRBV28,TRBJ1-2,CASRDSWTYGYTF
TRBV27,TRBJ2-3,CASSPNTDTQYF
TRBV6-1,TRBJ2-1,CASSFFTHRVEQFF
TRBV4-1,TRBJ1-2,CASSQITNYGYTF
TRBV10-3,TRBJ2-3,CATAVAGLTSTDTQYF
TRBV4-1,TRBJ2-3,CASSPRAGVLDTQYF